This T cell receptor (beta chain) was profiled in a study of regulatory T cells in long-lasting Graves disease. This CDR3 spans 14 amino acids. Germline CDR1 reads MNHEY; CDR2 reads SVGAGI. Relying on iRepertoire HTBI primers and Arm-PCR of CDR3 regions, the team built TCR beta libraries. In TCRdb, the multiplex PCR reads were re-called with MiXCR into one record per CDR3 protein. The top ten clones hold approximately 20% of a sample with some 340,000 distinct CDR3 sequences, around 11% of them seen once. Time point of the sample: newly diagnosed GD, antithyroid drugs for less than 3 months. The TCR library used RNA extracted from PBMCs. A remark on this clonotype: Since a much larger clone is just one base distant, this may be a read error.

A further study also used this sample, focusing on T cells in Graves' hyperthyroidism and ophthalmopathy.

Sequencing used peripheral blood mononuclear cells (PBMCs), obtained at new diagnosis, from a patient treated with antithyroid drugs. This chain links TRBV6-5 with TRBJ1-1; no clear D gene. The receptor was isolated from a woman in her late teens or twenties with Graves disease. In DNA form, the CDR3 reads TGTGCCGGCAGTTACGAACGGCTCGTGGATGAAGCTTTCTTT. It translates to CAGSYERLVDEAFF.